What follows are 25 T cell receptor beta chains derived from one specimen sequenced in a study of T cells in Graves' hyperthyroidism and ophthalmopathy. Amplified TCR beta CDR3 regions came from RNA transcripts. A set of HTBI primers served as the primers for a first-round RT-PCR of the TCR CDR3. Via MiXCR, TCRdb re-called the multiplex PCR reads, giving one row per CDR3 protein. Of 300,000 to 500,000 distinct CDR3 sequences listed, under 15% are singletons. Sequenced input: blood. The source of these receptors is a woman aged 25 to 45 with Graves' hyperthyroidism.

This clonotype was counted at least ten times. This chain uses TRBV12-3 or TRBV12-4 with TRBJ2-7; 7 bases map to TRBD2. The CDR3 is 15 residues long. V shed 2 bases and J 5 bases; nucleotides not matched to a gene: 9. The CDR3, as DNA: TGTGCCAGCAGTTTATCTGGAGGCGGGAGTAACGAGCAGTACTTC. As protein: CASSLSGGGSNEQYF.

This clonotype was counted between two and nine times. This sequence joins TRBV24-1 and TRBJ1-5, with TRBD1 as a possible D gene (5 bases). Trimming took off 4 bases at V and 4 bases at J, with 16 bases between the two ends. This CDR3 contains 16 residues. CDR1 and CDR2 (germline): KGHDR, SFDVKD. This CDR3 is CATSDPAAGRNQPQHF. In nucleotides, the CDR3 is TGTGCCACCAGTGACCCCGCGGCAGGGAGGAATCAGCCCCAGCATTTT.

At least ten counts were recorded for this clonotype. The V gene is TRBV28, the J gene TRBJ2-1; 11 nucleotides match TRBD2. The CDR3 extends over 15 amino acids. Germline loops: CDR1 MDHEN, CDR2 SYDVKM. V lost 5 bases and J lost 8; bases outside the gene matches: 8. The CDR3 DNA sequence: TGTGCCAGCAGTATAACTAGCGGGAGTAGGTATGAGCAGTTCTTC. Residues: CASSITSGSRYEQFF.

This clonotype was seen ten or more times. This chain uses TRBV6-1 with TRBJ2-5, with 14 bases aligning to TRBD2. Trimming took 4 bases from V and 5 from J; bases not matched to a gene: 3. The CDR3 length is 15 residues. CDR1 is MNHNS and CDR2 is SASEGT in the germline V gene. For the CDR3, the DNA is TGTGCCAGCAGTGCAGGACTAGCGGGAGGCGAGACCCAGTACTTC. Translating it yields CASSAGLAGGETQYF.

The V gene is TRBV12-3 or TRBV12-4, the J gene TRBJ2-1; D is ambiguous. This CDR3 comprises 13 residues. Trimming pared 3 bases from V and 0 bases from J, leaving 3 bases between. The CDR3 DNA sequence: TGTGCCAGCAGTTTCGCCTCCTACAATGAGCAGTTCTTC. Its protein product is CASSFASYNEQFF.

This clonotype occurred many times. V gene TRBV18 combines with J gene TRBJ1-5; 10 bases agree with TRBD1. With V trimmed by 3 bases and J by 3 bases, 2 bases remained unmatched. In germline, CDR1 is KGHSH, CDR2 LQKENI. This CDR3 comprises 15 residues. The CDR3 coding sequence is TGTGCCAGCTCACCTGGGACAGGGGTCAATCAGCCCCAGCATTTT. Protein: CASSPGTGVNQPQHF.

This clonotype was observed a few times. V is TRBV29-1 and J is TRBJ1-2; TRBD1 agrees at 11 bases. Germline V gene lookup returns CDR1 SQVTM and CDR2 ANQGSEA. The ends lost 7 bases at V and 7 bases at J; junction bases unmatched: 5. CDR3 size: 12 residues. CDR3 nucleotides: TGCAGCGACGGACAGGGGGCGGGTGGCTACACCTTC. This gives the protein CSDGQGAGGYTF.

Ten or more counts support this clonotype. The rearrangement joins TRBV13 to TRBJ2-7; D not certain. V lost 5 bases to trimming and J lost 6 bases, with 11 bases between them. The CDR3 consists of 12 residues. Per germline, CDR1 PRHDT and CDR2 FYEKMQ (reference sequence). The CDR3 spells CASSAVGGEQYF. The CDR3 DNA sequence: TGTGCCAGCAGCGCCGTTGGTGGCGAGCAGTACTTC.

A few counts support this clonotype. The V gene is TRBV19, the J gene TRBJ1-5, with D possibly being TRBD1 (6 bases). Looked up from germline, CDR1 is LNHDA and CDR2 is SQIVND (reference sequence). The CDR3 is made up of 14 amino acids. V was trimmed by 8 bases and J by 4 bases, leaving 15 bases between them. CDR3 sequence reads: CASRRPQGNQPQHF. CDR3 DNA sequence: TGTGCCAGTCGTCGCCCGCAGGGGAATCAGCCCCAGCATTTT.

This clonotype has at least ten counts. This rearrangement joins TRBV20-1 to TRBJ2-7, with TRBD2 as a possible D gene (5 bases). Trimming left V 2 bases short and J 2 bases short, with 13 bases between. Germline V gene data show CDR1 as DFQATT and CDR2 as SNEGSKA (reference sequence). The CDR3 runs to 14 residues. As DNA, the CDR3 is TGCAGTGCTAGATCCAGCGGCAGAACCTACGAGCAGTACTTC. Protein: CSARSSGRTYEQYF.

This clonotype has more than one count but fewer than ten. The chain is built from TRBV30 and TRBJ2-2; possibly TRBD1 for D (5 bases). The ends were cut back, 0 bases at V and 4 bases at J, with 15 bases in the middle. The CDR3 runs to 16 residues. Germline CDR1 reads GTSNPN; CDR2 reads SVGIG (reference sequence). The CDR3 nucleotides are TGTGCCTGGAGTGTACAGGATGGGTGGGGCACCGGGGAGCTGTTTTTT. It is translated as CAWSVQDGWGTGELFF.

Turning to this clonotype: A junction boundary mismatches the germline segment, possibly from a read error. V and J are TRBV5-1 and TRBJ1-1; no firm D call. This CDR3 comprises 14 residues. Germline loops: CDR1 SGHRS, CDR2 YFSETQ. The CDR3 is CASAPGNGNTEALF. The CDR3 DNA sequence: TGCGCCAGCGCCCCGGGGAATGGGAACACTGAAGCTCTCTTT.

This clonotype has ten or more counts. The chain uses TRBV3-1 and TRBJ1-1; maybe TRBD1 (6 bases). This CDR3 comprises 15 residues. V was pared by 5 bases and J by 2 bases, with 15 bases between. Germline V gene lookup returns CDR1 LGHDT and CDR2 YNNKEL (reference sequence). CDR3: CASSIQGSGNTEAFF. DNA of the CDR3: TGTGCCAGCAGCATACAGGGATCGGGAAACACTGAAGCTTTCTTT.

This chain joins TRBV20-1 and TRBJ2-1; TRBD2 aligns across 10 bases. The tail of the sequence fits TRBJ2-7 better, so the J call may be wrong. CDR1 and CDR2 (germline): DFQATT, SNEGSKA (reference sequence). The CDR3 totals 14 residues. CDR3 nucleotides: TGCAGTGCAAACGGGGGACTAGCGACCAATGAGCAGTACTTC. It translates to CSANGGLATNEQYF.

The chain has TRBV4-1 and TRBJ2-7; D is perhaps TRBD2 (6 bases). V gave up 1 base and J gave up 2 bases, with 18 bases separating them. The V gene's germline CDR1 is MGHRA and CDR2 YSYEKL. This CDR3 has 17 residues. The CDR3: CASSQVFARGGPYEQYF. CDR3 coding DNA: TGCGCCAGCAGCCAAGTTTTCGCCCGGGGAGGACCCTACGAGCAGTACTTC.

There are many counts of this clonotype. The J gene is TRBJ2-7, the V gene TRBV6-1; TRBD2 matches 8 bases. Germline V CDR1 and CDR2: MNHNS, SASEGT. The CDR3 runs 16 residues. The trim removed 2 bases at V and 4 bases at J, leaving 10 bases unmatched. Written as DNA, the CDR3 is TGTGCCAGCAGTGAACCGGGACTAGTCCCAAGTTACGAGCAGTACTTC. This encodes CASSEPGLVPSYEQYF.

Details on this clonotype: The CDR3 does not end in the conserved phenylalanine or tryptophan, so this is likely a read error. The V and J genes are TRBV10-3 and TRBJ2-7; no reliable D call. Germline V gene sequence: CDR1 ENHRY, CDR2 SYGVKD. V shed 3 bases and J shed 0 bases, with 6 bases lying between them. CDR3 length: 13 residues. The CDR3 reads CAISDSFSYEQYY. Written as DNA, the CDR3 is TGTGCCATCAGTGACAGCTTCTCCTACGAGCAGTACTAC.

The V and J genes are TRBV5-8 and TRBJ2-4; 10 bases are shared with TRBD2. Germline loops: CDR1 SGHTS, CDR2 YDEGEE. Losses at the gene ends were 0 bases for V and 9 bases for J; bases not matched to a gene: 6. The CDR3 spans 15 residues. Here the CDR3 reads CASSLGLAGDVIQYF. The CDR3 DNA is TGTGCCAGCAGCTTGGGTCTAGCGGGAGATGTCATTCAGTACTTC. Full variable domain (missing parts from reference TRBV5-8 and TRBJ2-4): EAGVTQSPTHLIKTRGQQATLRCSPISGHTSVYWYQQALGLGLQFLLWYDEGEERNRGNFPPRFSGRQFPNYSSELNVNALELEDSALYLCASSLGLAGDVIQYFGAGTRLSVL.

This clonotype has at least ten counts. This chain's CDR3 is CASSQDDRLGNSPLHF. The CDR3 bases are TGTGCCAGCAGCCAAGATGACAGGTTAGGCAATTCACCCCTCCACTTT. The chain carries TRBV3-1 and TRBJ1-6; D possibly corresponds to TRBD1 (6 bases). The germline V gene encodes CDR1 LGHDT and CDR2 YNNKEL (reference sequence). V was trimmed by 0 bases and J by 7 bases, leaving 13 bases between them. The CDR3 is 16 amino acids.

CDR3 sequence reads: CSASVRVGRDTQYF. The CDR3 DNA reads TGCAGTGCTAGTGTGCGGGTCGGTAGAGATACGCAGTATTTT. The genes are TRBV20-1 and TRBJ2-3; TRBD2 is a possible D gene (5 bases). Trimming took 3 bases from V and 5 from J, leaving 15 bases between them. The CDR3 is made up of 14 amino acids. Germline CDR1 and CDR2: DFQATT and SNEGSKA (reference sequence).

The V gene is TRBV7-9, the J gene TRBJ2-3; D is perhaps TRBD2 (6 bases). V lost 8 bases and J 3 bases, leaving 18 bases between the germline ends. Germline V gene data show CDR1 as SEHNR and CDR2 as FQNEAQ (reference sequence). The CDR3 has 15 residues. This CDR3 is CASAWGGKETDTQYF. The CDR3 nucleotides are TGTGCCAGCGCCTGGGGCGGGAAGGAGACAGATACGCAGTATTTT.

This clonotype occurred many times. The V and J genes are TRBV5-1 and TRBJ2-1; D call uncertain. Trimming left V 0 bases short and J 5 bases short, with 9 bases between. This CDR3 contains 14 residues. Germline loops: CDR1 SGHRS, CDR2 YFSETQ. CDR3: CASSLGLENNEQFF. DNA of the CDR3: TGCGCCAGCAGCTTGGGGCTAGAGAACAATGAGCAGTTCTTC.

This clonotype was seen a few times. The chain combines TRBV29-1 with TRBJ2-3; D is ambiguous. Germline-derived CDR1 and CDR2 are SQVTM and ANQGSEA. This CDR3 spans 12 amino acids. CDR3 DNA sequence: TGCAGTTTCAAGCAGAGCACAGATACGCAGTATTTT. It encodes CSFKQSTDTQYF.

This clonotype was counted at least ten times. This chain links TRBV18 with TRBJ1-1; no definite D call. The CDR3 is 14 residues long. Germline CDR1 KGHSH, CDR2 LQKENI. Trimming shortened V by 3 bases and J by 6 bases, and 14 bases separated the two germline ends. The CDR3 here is CASSPIPPPPEAFF. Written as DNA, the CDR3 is TGTGCCAGCTCACCTATACCCCCTCCTCCTGAAGCTTTCTTT.

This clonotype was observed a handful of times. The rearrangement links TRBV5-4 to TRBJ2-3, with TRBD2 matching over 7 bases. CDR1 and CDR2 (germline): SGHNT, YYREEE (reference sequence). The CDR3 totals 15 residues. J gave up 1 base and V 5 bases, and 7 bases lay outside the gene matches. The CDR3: CASSQKRDRTDTQYF. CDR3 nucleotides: TGTGCCAGCAGTCAGAAGCGGGACCGCACAGATACGCAGTATTTT.